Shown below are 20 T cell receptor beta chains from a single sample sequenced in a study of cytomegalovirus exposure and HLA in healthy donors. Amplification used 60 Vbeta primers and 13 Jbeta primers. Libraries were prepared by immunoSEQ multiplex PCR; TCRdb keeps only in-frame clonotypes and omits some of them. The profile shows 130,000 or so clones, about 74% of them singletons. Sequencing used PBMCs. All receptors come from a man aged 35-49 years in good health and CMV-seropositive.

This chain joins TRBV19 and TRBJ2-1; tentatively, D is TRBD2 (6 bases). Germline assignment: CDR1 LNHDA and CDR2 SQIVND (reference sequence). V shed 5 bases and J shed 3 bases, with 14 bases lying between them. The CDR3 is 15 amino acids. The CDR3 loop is CASSVRAGVYNEQFF. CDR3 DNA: TGTGCCAGTAGTGTCCGAGCGGGCGTCTACAATGAGCAGTTCTTC.

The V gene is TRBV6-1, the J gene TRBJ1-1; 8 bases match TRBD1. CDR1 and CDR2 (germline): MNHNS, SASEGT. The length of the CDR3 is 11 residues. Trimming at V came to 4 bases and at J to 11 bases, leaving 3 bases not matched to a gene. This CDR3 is CASSGQGRAFF. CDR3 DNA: TGTGCCAGCAGTGGACAGGGGAGGGCTTTCTTT.

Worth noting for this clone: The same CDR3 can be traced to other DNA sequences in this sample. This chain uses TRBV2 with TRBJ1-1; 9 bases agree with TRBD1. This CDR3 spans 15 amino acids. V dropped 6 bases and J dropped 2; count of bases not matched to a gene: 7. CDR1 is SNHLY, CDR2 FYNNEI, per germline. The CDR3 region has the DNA TGTGCCAGCAGAGCCAGACAGGGGGACAACACTGAAGCTTTCTTT. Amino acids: CASRARQGDNTEAFF.

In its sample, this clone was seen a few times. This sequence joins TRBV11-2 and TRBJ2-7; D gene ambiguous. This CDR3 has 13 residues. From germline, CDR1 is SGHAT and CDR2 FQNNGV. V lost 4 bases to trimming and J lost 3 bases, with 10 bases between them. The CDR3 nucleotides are TGTGCCAGCAGCTCCACGGAGTTCTACGAGCAGTACTTC. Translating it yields CASSSTEFYEQYF.

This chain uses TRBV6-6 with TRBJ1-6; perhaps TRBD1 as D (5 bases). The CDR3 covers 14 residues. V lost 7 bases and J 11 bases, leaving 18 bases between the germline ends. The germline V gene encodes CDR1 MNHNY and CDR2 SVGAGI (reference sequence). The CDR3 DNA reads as TGTGCCAGCAACAAAGCCCGGGGGGGGGCACCCCTCCACTTT. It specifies CASNKARGGAPLHF.

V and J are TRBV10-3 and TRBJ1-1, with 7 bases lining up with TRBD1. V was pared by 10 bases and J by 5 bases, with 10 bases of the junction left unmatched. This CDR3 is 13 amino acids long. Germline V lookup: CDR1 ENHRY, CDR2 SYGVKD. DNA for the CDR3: TGTGCCACACAGGGGCTGGAGTGGACTGAAGCTTTCTTT. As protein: CATQGLEWTEAFF.

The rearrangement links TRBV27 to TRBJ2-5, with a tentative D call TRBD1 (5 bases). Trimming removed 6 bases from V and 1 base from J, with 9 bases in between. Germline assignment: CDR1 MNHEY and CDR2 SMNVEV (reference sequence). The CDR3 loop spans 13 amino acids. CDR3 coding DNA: TGTGCCAGCAGCCCACAGGCCCAAGAGACCCAGTACTTC. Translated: CASSPQAQETQYF.

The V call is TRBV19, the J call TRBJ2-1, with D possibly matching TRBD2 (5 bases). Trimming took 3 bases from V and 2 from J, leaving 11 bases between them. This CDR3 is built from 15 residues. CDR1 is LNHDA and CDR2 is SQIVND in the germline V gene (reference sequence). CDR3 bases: TGTGCCAGTAGTATGGCGGTGACTACCTACAATGAGCAGTTCTTC. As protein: CASSMAVTTYNEQFF. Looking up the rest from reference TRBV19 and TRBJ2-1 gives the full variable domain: DGGITQSPKYLFRKEGQNVTLSCEQNLNHDAMYWYRQDPGQGLRLIYYSQIVNDFQKGDIAEGYSVSREKKESFPLTVTSAQKNPTAFYLCASSMAVTTYNEQFFGPGTRLTVL.

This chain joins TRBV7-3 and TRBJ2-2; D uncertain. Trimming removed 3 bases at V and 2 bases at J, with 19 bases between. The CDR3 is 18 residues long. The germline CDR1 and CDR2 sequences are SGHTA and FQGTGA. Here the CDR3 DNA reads TGTGCCAGCAGCTTTCCTAGTTTGCTGAAACTTAACACCGGGGAGCTGTTTTTT. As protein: CASSFPSLLKLNTGELFF.

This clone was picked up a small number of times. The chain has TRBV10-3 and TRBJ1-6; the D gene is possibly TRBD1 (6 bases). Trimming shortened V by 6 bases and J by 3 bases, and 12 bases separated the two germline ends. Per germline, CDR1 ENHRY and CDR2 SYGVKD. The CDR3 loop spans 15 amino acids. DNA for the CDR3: TGTGCCATCAGGGGGGGGCAGAGCTATAATTCACCCCTCCACTTT. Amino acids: CAIRGGQSYNSPLHF.

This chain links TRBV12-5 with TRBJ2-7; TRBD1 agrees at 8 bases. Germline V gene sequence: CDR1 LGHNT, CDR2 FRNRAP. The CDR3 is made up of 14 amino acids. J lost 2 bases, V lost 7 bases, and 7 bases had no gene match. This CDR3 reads CASVRTGSTYEQYF. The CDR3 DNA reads TGTGCTAGTGTTCGGACAGGGAGCACCTACGAGCAGTACTTC. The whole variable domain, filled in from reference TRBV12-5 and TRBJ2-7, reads DARVTQTPRHKVTEMGQEVTMRCQPILGHNTVFWYRQTMMQGLELLAYFRNRAPLDDSGMPKDRFSAEMPDATLATLKIQPSEPRDSAVYFCASVRTGSTYEQYFGPGTRLTVT.

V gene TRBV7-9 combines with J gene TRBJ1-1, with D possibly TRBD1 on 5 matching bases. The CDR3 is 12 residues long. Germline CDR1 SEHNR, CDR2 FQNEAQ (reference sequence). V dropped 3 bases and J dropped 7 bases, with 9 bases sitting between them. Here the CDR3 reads CASSFGGCEAFF. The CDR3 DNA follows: TGTGCCAGCAGCTTCGGGGGGTGTGAAGCTTTCTTT.

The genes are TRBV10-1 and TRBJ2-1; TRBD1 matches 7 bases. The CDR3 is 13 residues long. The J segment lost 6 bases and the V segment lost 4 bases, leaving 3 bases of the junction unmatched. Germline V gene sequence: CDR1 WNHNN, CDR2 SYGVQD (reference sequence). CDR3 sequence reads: CASSVNRGNEQFF. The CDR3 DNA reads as TGCGCCAGCAGTGTAAACAGGGGCAATGAGCAGTTCTTC.

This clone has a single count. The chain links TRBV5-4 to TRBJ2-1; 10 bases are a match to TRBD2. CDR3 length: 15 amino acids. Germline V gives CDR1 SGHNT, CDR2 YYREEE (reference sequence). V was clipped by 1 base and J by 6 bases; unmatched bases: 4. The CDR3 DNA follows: TGTGCCAGCAGCTTGAGCGGGAGGGGGGGCAATGAGCAGTTCTTC. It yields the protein CASSLSGRGGNEQFF.

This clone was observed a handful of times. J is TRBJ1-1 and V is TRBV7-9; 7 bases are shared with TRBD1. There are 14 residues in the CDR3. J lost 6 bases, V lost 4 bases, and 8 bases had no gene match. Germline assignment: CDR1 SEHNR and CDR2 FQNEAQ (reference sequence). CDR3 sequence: CASSSAGGRPEAFF. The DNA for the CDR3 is TGTGCCAGCAGCTCAGCAGGGGGTAGGCCTGAAGCTTTCTTT.

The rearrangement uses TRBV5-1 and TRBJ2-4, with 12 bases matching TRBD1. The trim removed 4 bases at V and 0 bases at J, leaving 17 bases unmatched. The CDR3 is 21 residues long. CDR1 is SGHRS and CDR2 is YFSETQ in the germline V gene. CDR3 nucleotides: TGCGCCAGCAGCCCGATAACGCCCGGGACAGGGGGCCTCGGAGCCAAAAACATTCAGTACTTC. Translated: CASSPITPGTGGLGAKNIQYF.

The DNA of the CDR3 is TGTGCCAGCAGCTTGGTGCCTATCGGGACCTACGAGCAGTACTTC. This translates into CASSLVPIGTYEQYF. The rearrangement joins TRBV5-8 to TRBJ2-7, with D possibly matching TRBD2 (5 bases). The CDR3 loop spans 15 amino acids. CDR1 is SGHTS, CDR2 YDEGEE, per germline. The V end lost 0 bases, the J end lost 2 bases, and 12 bases lay between the germline ends.

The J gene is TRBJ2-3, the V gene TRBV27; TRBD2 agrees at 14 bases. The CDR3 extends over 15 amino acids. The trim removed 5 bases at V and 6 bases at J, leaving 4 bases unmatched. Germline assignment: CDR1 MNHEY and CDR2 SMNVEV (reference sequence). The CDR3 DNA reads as TGTGCCAGCAGTGCGGGACTAGCGGGAGCGGATACGCAGTATTTT. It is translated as CASSAGLAGADTQYF.

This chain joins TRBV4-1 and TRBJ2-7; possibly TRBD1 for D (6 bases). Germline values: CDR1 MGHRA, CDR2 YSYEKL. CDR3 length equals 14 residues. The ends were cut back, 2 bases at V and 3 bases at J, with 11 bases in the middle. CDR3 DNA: TGCGCCAGCAGCCAATCACAGGGTGACTACGAGCAGTACTTC. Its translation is CASSQSQGDYEQYF.

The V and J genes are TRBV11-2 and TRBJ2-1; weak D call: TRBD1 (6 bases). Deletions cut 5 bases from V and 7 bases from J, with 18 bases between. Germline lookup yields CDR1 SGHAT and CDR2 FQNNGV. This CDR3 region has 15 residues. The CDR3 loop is CASSPRRQAINEQFF. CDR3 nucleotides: TGTGCCAGCAGCCCCCGACGACAGGCCATTAATGAGCAGTTCTTC.